The 28 T cell receptor beta chains listed next were all sequenced from one sample in a study of T-cell reconstitution after alpha-beta-depleted transplantation in children (TCRdb year 2016). Library preparation used PCR. The sequencer listed for this sample is Illumina HiSeq 2500. To normalize quantification of the TCRbeta repertoire, the TCR libraries were built with molecular barcoding that relied on unique molecular identifiers. The raw public data were reprocessed by TCRdb itself: fastp quality trimming at Q25, MiXCR clonotype calling, in-frame beta chains only. Rows are unified per CDR3 protein, each entry keeping the most common DNA and genes. Counted in this sample were over 550,000 distinct CDR3 sequences; 8% to 11% of them appeared once. The leading ten clones occupy roughly 3.9% of the sample. The specimen was PBMCs from the stem cell graft donor, collected from the stem cell graft. These receptors all stem from a human donor who donated a stem cell graft to a child with acute myeloid leukemia.

The rearrangement links TRBV21-1 to TRBJ2-3; TRBD2 is the table's D call, not checked against the DNA. TRBV21-1 counts as a pseudogene. The CDR3 runs to 16 residues. CDR3 amino acids: CASSPTGGDGTDTQYF. CDR3 DNA: TGTGCCAGCAGCCCTACGGGGGGGGATGGCACAGATACGCAGTATTTT.

The CDR3: CASGDRAAYEQYF. CDR3 nucleotides: TGTGCCAGCGGGGACAGGGCTGCCTACGAGCAGTACTTC. The J gene is TRBJ2-7, the V gene TRBV12-3 or TRBV12-4; 9 bases align to TRBD1. J was trimmed by 2 bases and V by 8 bases; bases with no gene match: 4. This CDR3 comprises 13 residues.

This chain joins TRBV20-1 and TRBJ2-1; no firm D call. CDR1 is DFQATT, CDR2 SNEGSKA, per germline (reference sequence). V was cut by 4 bases and J by 4 bases, with 5 bases left in between. The CDR3 runs to 11 residues. The CDR3 sequence: CSANRYNEQFF. CDR3 nucleotide sequence: TGCAGTGCTAACCGTTACAATGAGCAGTTCTTC.

This clonotype was observed a handful of times. Germline and junction disagree at one end, which may indicate a read error. This rearrangement joins TRBV5-1 to TRBJ1-6; D is uncertain. The CDR3 has 13 amino acids. CDR1 is SGHRS and CDR2 is YFSETQ in the germline V gene. The CDR3 reads CASSLRGDSTLHF. The DNA for the CDR3 is TGCGCCAGCAGCTTGCGCGGAGATTCAACCCTCCACTTT.

Only a few counts were recorded for this clonotype. J is TRBJ2-5 and V is TRBV24-1; 8 bases match TRBD1. V lost 3 bases to trimming and J lost 4 bases; unmatched junction nucleotides: 9. CDR1 is KGHDR and CDR2 is SFDVKD in the germline V gene. The CDR3 has 16 amino acids. This chain's CDR3 is CATSDGQTGARETQYF. As DNA, the CDR3 is TGTGCCACCAGTGATGGGCAGACAGGGGCGAGAGAGACCCAGTACTTC.

The chain combines TRBV12-3 or TRBV12-4 with TRBJ2-7; D is possibly TRBD2 (6 bases). The germline V and J ends were trimmed by 0 bases and 7 bases, with 22 bases remaining between them. The CDR3 spans 17 residues. In nucleotides, the CDR3 is TGTGCCAGCAGTTTAGCCGCTGGGGGGACGGGAGCTTGGGAGCAGTACTTC. Translation gives CASSLAAGGTGAWEQYF.

This sequence joins TRBV27 and TRBJ2-7; D may correspond to TRBD1 or TRBD2 (5 bases each). Deletions cut 8 bases from V and 6 bases from J, with 20 bases between. In germline, CDR1 is MNHEY, CDR2 SMNVEV (reference sequence). The CDR3 runs to 14 residues. The CDR3 sequence: CASGPDTKGSEQYF. The CDR3 DNA is TGTGCCAGCGGGCCCGACACAAAGGGGAGCGAGCAGTACTTC.

This clonotype was detected only a few times. One base away lies a much larger clone, so this may be a sequencing read error. The chain uses TRBV4-1 and TRBJ2-2; TRBD1 or TRBD2 may be the D gene (6 bases each). Per germline, CDR1 MGHRA and CDR2 YSYEKL. The CDR3 sequence is 15 residues long. CDR3 protein: CASSPGALSAGELFF. The CDR3 DNA sequence: TGTGCCAGCAGCCCGGGGGCCCTTTCTGCCGGGGAGCTGTTTTTT.

In this sample, this clonotype turned up many times. J is TRBJ1-1 and V is TRBV6-2 or TRBV6-3; D is uncertain. V shed 3 bases and J shed 7 bases, with 12 bases lying between them. The germline gives CDR1 MNHEY, CDR2 SVGEGT. The length of the CDR3 is 13 residues. CDR3 in DNA: TGTGCCAGCAGTTATTGGTCCAAGGATGAAGCTTTCTTT. This sequence encodes CASSYWSKDEAFF.

This clonotype showed up many times. The chain has TRBV24-1 and TRBJ2-1; TRBD1 agrees at 8 bases. The germline gives CDR1 KGHDR, CDR2 SFDVKD. This CDR3 contains 16 residues. The V and J ends lost 5 bases and 1 base, in that order; junction bases with no gene match: 6. The CDR3 sequence: CATSGLGQVSYNEQFF. CDR3 sequence (DNA): TGTGCCACCAGTGGACTGGGACAGGTATCCTACAATGAGCAGTTCTTC.

In its sample, this clonotype was seen many times. V gene TRBV12-3 or TRBV12-4 combines with J gene TRBJ2-3; TRBD2 might be the D (6 bases). The CDR3 extends over 14 amino acids. V gave up 7 bases and J gave up 3 bases, with 14 bases separating them. This chain's CDR3 is CASNTLGGTDTQYF. CDR3 bases: TGTGCCAGCAATACGCTCGGGGGAACAGATACGCAGTATTTT.

This clonotype appeared a few times. V is TRBV4-3 and J is TRBJ2-5; D perhaps matches TRBD1 (6 bases). V was trimmed by 1 base and J by 3 bases, leaving 9 bases between them. CDR3 length: 14 amino acids. The germline V gene has CDR1 LGHNA and CDR2 YSLEER. As DNA, the CDR3 is TGCGCCAGCAGCCAAGGACCAGGGGAAGAGACCCAGTACTTC. Protein product: CASSQGPGEETQYF.

The chain has TRBV6-2 or TRBV6-3 and TRBJ1-1; TRBD1 matches 7 bases. J gave up 6 bases and V 6 bases, and 10 bases lay outside the gene matches. This CDR3 contains 14 residues. Germline-derived CDR1 and CDR2 are MNHEY and SVGEGT. The CDR3 DNA reads TGTGCCAGCAGCCGAGGACAGGCCCAATCTGAAGCTTTCTTT. It codes for CASSRGQAQSEAFF.

This clonotype was observed a handful of times. This chain uses TRBV2 with TRBJ2-3; 8 nucleotides align to TRBD2. Germline assignment: CDR1 SNHLY and CDR2 FYNNEI. The V gene end was trimmed by 2 bases and the J gene end by 2 bases; junction bases not matched to a gene: 6. This CDR3 is built from 16 residues. The CDR3 DNA sequence: TGTGCCAGCAGTGAAACTAGCGGAGGGGTCACAGATACGCAGTATTTT. As protein: CASSETSGGVTDTQYF.

This clonotype was seen a handful of times. This chain links TRBV30 with TRBJ1-1; D not certain. The germline CDR1 and CDR2 sequences are GTSNPN and SVGIG (reference sequence). The CDR3 sequence is 15 residues long. The V end was cut by 2 bases, the J end by 4 bases, with 17 bases between. CDR3 residues: CAWSPPRGVGTEAFF. CDR3 in DNA: TGTGCCTGGAGTCCCCCGCGGGGAGTTGGCACTGAAGCTTTCTTT. Full variable domain (remainder filled in from reference TRBV30 and TRBJ1-1): SQTIHQWPATLVQPVGSPLSLECTVEGTSNPNLYWYRQAAGRGLQLLFYSVGIGQISSEVPQNLSASRPQDRQFILSSKKLLLSDSGFYLCAWSPPRGVGTEAFFGQGTRLTVV.

This clonotype was counted ten times or more. Lacking the conserved final phenylalanine or tryptophan, this CDR3 likely reflects a read error. The chain is built from TRBV4-3 and TRBJ2-7; TRBD1 agrees at 10 bases. J was trimmed by 3 bases and V by 7 bases; bases with no gene match: 3. The CDR3 has 13 amino acids. CDR1 LGHNA and CDR2 YSLEER come from the germline V gene. This CDR3 is CASTRDRGYEQYS. The CDR3 bases are TGCGCCAGCACCCGGGACAGGGGCTACGAGCAGTACTCC.

This clonotype appeared a few times. This rearrangement joins TRBV7-3 to TRBJ2-6; D perhaps matches TRBD1 (5 bases). Germline CDR1 SGHTA, CDR2 FQGTGA. Trimming took off 3 bases at V and 0 bases at J, with 15 bases between the two ends. The CDR3 runs 18 residues. The CDR3 loop reads CASSLTDKRNSGANVLTF. DNA for the CDR3: TGTGCCAGCAGCTTGACAGACAAACGGAACTCTGGGGCCAACGTCCTGACTTTC.

CDR3 protein: CASSFPSGGRNTDTQYF. The CDR3 DNA reads as TGTGCCAGCAGCTTCCCGAGCGGCGGCCGTAACACAGATACGCAGTATTTT. J is TRBJ2-3 and V is TRBV7-2; tentative D call: TRBD2 (5 bases). The CDR3 is 17 amino acids. V was trimmed by 3 bases and J by 2 bases, leaving 18 bases between them. Germline values: CDR1 SGHTA, CDR2 FQGNSA.

This clonotype was seen a few times. This chain uses TRBV5-6 with TRBJ2-1, with 16 nucleotides matching TRBD2. Germline loops: CDR1 SGHDT, CDR2 YYEEEE. V was clipped by 4 bases and J by 5 bases; unmatched bases: 9. The CDR3 is made up of 18 amino acids. The chain's CDR3 is CASSLQPGLAGGHNEQFF. CDR3 sequence (DNA): TGTGCCAGCAGCCTTCAACCGGGACTAGCGGGAGGGCACAATGAGCAGTTCTTC.

This clonotype was detected ten times or more. V usage is TRBV15 and J usage is TRBJ2-4; maybe TRBD1 (6 bases). The CDR3 is made up of 19 amino acids. Per germline, CDR1 LNHNV and CDR2 YYDKDF (reference sequence). The V end was cut by 0 bases, the J end by 0 bases, with 18 bases between. As DNA, the CDR3 is TGTGCCACCAGCAGAGATCTCGCAGGGGCTGAAGTAGCCAAAAACATTCAGTACTTC. As protein: CATSRDLAGAEVAKNIQYF.

V usage is TRBV29-1 and J usage is TRBJ2-1; D unclear. V was cut by 4 bases and J by 2 bases, with 15 bases left in between. This CDR3 comprises 15 residues. CDR1 and CDR2 from the germline V gene are SQVTM and ANQGSEA. CDR3 amino acids: CSVAFWTTPYNEQFF. Here the CDR3 DNA reads TGCAGCGTTGCCTTCTGGACCACCCCCTACAATGAGCAGTTCTTC.

This clonotype was observed at least ten times. The chain couples TRBV27 to TRBJ2-7, with 9 nucleotides matching TRBD1. CDR3 size: 15 residues. V lost 3 bases and J lost 3; bases outside the gene matches: 6. CDR1 is MNHEY and CDR2 is SMNVEV in the germline V gene (reference sequence). The CDR3 DNA reads as TGTGCCAGCAGTTTGAAGGACAGGGGAATCTACGAGCAGTACTTC. Its protein product is CASSLKDRGIYEQYF.

This chain connects TRBV5-1 to TRBJ2-1; 12 bases map to TRBD2. V gave up 5 bases and J gave up 9 bases; unmatched junction bases: 9. CDR3 length equals 15 residues. The germline V gene encodes CDR1 SGHRS and CDR2 YFSETQ. The CDR3 nucleotides are TGCGCCAGCAGGTGGGAGGTACTAGCGGGAGGTGAGCAGTTCTTC. It codes for CASRWEVLAGGEQFF.

The V and J genes are TRBV11-2 and TRBJ1-2, with D tentatively TRBD1 (5 bases). There are 13 residues in the CDR3. V lost 7 bases, J lost 8 bases, and 17 bases lay in between. In germline, CDR1 is SGHAT, CDR2 FQNNGV. CDR3: CASTLNLGAGYTF. The DNA for the CDR3 is TGTGCCAGCACCCTTAATCTAGGGGCGGGCTACACCTTC. Using reference TRBV11-2 and TRBJ1-2 for the parts outside the CDR3, the full variable domain is EAGVAQSPRYKIIEKRQSVAFWCNPISGHATLYWYQQILGQGPKLLIQFQNNGVVDDSQLPKDRFSAERLKGVDSTLKIQPAKLEDSAVYLCASTLNLGAGYTFGSGTRLTVV.

V is TRBV7-2 and J is TRBJ2-5; 7 bases fit TRBD2. Trimming removed 0 bases from V and 5 bases from J; junction bases left unmatched: 9. This CDR3 is 16 amino acids long. Germline loops: CDR1 SGHTA, CDR2 FQGNSA. CDR3 protein: CASSLAPGGVGETQYF. The DNA for the CDR3 is TGTGCCAGCAGCTTAGCGCCGGGAGGTGTGGGGGAGACCCAGTACTTC.

The rearrangement uses TRBV11-2 and TRBJ2-1, with a weak D call TRBD2 (6 bases). CDR1 and CDR2 from the germline V gene are SGHAT and FQNNGV. The V and J ends lost 5 bases and 5 bases respectively, with 19 bases between them. The CDR3 contains 16 residues. CDR3 in DNA: TGTGCCAGCAGCGCCCGCTTTTACGGAGGGCACAATGAGCAGTTCTTC. Residues: CASSARFYGGHNEQFF.

The genes are TRBV2 and TRBJ2-2; D perhaps matches TRBD2 (6 bases). The V gene's germline CDR1 is SNHLY and CDR2 FYNNEI. CDR3 length: 15 residues. Trimming pared 7 bases from V and 0 bases from J, leaving 12 bases between. DNA of the CDR3: TGTGCCAGCACTTATAGCGGATCGAACACCGGGGAGCTGTTTTTT. Translated: CASTYSGSNTGELFF.

This clonotype came up many times. The rearrangement uses TRBV28 and TRBJ2-3; D is ambiguous. Germline V gene sequence: CDR1 MDHEN, CDR2 SYDVKM. CDR3 size: 15 residues. V was clipped by 4 bases and J by 5 bases, with 16 bases between them. The CDR3 DNA reads as TGTGCCAGCAGTTCCCCTCCACCTAAGGTAGATACGCAGTATTTT. Its protein product is CASSSPPPKVDTQYF.